The sequence of this T cell receptor (beta chain) was determined in a study of blood T cell repertoires in COVID-19. Looking at the study overall: PBMCs, B-cell-depleted T cells, or T cells provided the cDNA or gDNA that made up the material.

TCRdb's table, derived via immunoSEQ multiplex PCR, lists solely in-frame clones and lacks some. Of about 71,000 clones in the sample, 82% are singletons; the top ten hold roughly 15%. V was clipped by 1 base and J by 5 bases; unmatched bases: 8. CDR3 length: 15 amino acids. Germline V gene sequence: CDR1 SGHRS, CDR2 YFSETQ. What was sequenced was peripheral blood. The TCR originated in an elderly woman with acute or convalescent COVID-19. This chain links TRBV5-1 with TRBJ1-1, with TRBD1 identical over 7 bases. The CDR3 DNA reads as TGCGCCAGCAGCTTGCTGACAGGGCCGGTGACTGAAGCTTTCTTT. Its translation: CASSLLTGPVTEAFF.